This TCR beta chain was sequenced for a study of blood T cells in healthy people across ages. Study-wide findings and caveats: Roughly linear declines in TCR beta diversity per million T cells occurred with age. Expanded clonotype changes were possibly confounded by unknown donor CMV status.

Combining a sample-barcoded 5' primer with a J-beta primer mix, a second PCR ran for about 7 to 12 cycles. TCRdb re-analysed the 5' RACE reads in MiXCR, keeping a single row per CDR3 protein. The repertoire consists of about 690,000 distinct CDR3 sequences, with 40% to 45% occurring once and the leading ten covering 30%. Each sample yielded at least 6 million isolated PBMCs. This clonotype was recorded at least ten times. The antigen is unknown. The CDR3 consists of 14 residues. V shed 2 bases, J shed 0 bases, and the junction held 1 base outside the gene matches. Germline V CDR1 and CDR2: DFQATT, SNEGSKA (reference sequence).

This receptor was identified in a man at least 80 years old in good health. The V call is TRBV20-1, the J call TRBJ2-3; 8 positions match TRBD2. The sample consisted of blood. The CDR3 region has the DNA TGCAGTGCTAGAACTAGCGGAAGCACAGATACGCAGTATTTT. Protein sequence: CSARTSGSTDTQYF.